This T cell receptor beta chain was observed in a study of cytomegalovirus exposure and HLA in healthy donors. Study-wide background: Previous work identified roughly 120 million unique TCR beta sequences from 150 million to 200 million T cells.

Comment on this clone: Its cognate antigen is unknown.

This CDR3 contains 16 residues. Per germline, CDR1 SGHTA and CDR2 FQGTGA. The V gene lost 2 bases and the J gene lost 6 bases, with 16 bases spanning the gap. Use of 60 Vbeta and 13 Jbeta primers characterized the PCR. As handled by the study authors: Later, 75 million to 100 million unique TCR beta chains were counted in an analysis, and some 9.9 million of them were shared. Some clones are missing from TCRdb's copy, which holds only in-frame ones; the method was immunoSEQ multiplex PCR. V and J calls plus clone size are reproduced from that table; the DNA served to infer D and trimming. Among a few hundred thousand clones, under 90% were seen once, and the ten largest hold less than 0.4%. Study findings and constraints: The study reported that TCR beta sequences accurately predicted HLA-A and HLA-B alleles in most subjects.

The V gene is TRBV7-3, the J gene TRBJ2-2; perhaps TRBD2 as D (5 bases). The clonotype originates from a girl aged 2-10 years in good health and CMV-seronegative. Sequencing used PBMCs. DNA of the CDR3: TGTGCCAGCAGCTTATATTCTCCCTCTAGCCCCGGGGAGCTGTTTTTT. Amino acid sequence: CASSLYSPSSPGELFF.